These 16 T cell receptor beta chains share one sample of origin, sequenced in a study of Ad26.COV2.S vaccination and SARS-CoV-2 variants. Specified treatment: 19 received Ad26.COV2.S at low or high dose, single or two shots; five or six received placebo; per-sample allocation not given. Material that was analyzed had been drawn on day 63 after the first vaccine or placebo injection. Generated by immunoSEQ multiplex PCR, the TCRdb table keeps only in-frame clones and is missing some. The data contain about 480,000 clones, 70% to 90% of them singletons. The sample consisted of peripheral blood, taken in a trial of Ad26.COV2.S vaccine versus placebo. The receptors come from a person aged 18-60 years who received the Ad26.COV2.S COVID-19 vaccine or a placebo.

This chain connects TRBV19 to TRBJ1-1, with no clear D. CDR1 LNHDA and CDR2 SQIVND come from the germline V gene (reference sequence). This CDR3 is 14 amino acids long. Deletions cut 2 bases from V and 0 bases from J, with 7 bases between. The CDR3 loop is CASSIPGLNTEAFF. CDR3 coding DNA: TGTGCCAGTAGTATACCGGGATTGAACACTGAAGCTTTCTTT.

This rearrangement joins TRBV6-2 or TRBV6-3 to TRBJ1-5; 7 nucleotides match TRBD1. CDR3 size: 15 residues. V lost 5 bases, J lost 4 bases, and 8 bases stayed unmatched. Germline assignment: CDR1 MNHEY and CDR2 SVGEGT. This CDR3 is CASSQAGTANQPQHF. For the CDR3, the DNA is TGTGCCAGCAGTCAGGCCGGGACAGCGAATCAGCCCCAGCATTTT.

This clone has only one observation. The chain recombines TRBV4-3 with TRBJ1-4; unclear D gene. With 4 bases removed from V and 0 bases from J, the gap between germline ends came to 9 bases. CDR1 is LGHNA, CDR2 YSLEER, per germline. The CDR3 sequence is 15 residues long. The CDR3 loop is CASSRSVATNEKLFF. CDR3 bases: TGCGCCAGCAGCCGATCCGTTGCAACTAATGAAAAACTGTTTTTT.

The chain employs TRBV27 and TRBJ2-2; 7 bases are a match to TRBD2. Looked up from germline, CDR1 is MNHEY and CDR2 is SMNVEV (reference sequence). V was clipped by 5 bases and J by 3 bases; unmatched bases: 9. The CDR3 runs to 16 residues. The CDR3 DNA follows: TGTGCCAGCAGTCCTCGGGGACTATCAGACACCGGGGAGCTGTTTTTT. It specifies CASSPRGLSDTGELFF.

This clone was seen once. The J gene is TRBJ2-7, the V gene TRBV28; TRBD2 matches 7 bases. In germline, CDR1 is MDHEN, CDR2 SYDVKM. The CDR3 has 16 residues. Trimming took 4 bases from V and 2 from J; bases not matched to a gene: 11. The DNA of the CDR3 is TGTGCCAGCAGTTCCCCGATCCCCGGGGGGACCTACGAGCAGTACTTC. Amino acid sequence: CASSSPIPGGTYEQYF.

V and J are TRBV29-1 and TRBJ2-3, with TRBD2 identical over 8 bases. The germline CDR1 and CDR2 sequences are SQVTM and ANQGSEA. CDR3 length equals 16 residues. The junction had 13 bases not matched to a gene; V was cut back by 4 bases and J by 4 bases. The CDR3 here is CSVAGLRREAPDTQYF. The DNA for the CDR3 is TGCAGCGTTGCGGGGTTGCGGCGGGAGGCGCCAGATACGCAGTATTTT.

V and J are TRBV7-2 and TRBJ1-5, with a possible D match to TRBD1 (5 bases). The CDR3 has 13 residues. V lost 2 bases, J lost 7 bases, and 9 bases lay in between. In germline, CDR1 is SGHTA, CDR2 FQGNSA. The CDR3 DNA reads TGTGCCAGCAGCTTAAGGGGAGGGCAGCCCCAGCATTTT. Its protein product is CASSLRGGQPQHF.

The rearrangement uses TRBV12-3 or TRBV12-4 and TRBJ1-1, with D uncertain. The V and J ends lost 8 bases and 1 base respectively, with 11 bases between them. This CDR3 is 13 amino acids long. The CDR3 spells CASLRSGNTEAFF. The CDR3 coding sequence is TGTGCCAGCCTGCGTTCGGGGAACACTGAAGCTTTCTTT.

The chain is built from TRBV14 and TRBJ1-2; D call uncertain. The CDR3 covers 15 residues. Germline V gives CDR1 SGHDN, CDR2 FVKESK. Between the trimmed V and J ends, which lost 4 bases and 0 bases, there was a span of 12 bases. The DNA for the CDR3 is TGTGCCAGCAGCCCGAGCCTGCGCCCTAACTATGGCTACACCTTC. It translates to CASSPSLRPNYGYTF.

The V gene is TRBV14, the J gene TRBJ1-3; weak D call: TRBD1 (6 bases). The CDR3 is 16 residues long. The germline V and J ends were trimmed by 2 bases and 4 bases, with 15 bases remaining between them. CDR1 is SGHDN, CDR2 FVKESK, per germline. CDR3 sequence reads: CASSQRGRGHGNTIYF. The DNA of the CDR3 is TGTGCCAGCAGCCAACGAGGCAGGGGACACGGAAACACCATATATTTT.

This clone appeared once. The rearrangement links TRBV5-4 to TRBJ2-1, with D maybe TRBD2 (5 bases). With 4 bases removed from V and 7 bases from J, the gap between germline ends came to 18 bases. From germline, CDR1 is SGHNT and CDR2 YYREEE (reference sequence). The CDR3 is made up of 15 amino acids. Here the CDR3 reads CASSPRGSALNEQFF. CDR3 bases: TGTGCCAGCAGCCCCCGGGGTAGCGCACTAAATGAGCAGTTCTTC.

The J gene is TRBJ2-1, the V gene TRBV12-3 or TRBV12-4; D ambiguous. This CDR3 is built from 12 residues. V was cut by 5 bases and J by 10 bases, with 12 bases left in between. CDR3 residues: CASSPPVREQFF. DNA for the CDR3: TGTGCCAGCAGTCCCCCAGTGAGGGAGCAGTTCTTC.

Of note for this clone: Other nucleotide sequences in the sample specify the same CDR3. CDR3: CASSVGTYNEQFF. The DNA for the CDR3 is TGTGCCAGCAGCGTGGGAACCTACAATGAGCAGTTCTTC. V gene TRBV9 combines with J gene TRBJ2-1; D uncertain. With 2 bases removed from V and 2 bases from J, the gap between germline ends came to 5 bases. The CDR3 runs to 13 residues. Germline V gene lookup returns CDR1 SGDLS and CDR2 YYNGEE.

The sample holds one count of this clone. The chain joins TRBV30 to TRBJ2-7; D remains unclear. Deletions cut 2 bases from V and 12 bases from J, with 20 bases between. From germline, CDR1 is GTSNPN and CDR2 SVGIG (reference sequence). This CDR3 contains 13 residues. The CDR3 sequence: CAWSTTPPYPRYF. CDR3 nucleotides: TGTGCCTGGAGTACCACACCCCCTTACCCCAGGTACTTC. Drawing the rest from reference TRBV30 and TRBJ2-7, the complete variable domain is SQTIHQWPATLVQPVGSPLSLECTVEGTSNPNLYWYRQAAGRGLQLLFYSVGIGQISSEVPQNLSASRPQDRQFILSSKKLLLSDSGFYLCAWSTTPPYPRYFGPGTRLTVT.

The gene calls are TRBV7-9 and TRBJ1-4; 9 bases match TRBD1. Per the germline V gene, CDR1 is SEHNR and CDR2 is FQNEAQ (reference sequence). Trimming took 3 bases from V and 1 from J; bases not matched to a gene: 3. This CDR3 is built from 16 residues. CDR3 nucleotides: TGTGCCAGCAGCTTTGGGGACAGGGTAACTAATGAAAAACTGTTTTTT. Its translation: CASSFGDRVTNEKLFF.

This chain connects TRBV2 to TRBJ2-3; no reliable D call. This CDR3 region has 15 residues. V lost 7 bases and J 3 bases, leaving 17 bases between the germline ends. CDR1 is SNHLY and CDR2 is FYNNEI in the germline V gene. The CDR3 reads CASIRSLEGTDTQYF. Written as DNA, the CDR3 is TGTGCCAGCATCCGGTCTCTTGAAGGGACAGATACGCAGTATTTT.